Listed below are T cell receptor beta chains from one sample, sequenced in a study of T cell responses to AZD1222 COVID-19 vaccine. TCRdb's table, derived via immunoSEQ multiplex PCR, lists solely in-frame clones and lacks some. Altogether more than 150,000 clones are present, approximately 94% being singletons, with the ten largest covering 1.5% to 2%. This material consisted of peripheral blood, taken 28 days after the second AZD1222 dose. The receptors stem from an adult who received the AZD1222 COVID-19 vaccine. Each CDR3 is given with its conserved first and last residue. A D gene is named only where the DNA matches it firmly. Clone size is shown for a subset of rows, as once, few, many or a class of expanded clone.

length,size,V,D,J,CDR3,DNA
15,-,TRBV6-2/TRBV6-3,TRBD2,TRBJ2-2,CASSPMGGIPGELFF,TGTGCCAGCAGCCCTATGGGGGGGATTCCCGGGGAGCTGTTTTTT
16,-,TRBV7-6,TRBD2,TRBJ2-2,CASSRFGLAGTGELFF,TGTGCCAGCAGCCGCTTCGGACTAGCCGGAACCGGGGAGCTGTTTTTT
16,few,TRBV4-1,-,TRBJ2-5,CASSRQSIGSARAQYF,TGCGCCAGCAGCCGCCAAAGCATTGGTTCAGCTCGGGCCCAGTACTTC
16,-,TRBV7-7,-,TRBJ1-3,CASSLLGPGPGNTIYF,TGTGCTAGCAGCTTACTCGGGCCCGGGCCTGGAAACACCATATATTTT
13,-,TRBV6-5,-,TRBJ1-4,CASNGGPREKLFF,TGTGCCAGCAATGGGGGTCCTCGTGAAAAACTGTTTTTT
13,-,TRBV3-1/TRBV3-2,TRBD2,TRBJ2-7,CASSRASGYEQYF,TGTGCCAGCAGCAGGGCTAGCGGGTACGAGCAGTACTTC
16,-,TRBV2,TRBD1,TRBJ1-2,CASSEGLQGQGHGYTF,TGTGCCAGCAGTGAGGGACTTCAGGGACAGGGCCATGGCTACACCTTC
13,-,TRBV2,-,TRBJ1-2,CASSDAEDYGYTF,TGTGCCAGCAGTGACGCGGAAGACTATGGCTACACCTTC
16,-,TRBV7-9,-,TRBJ2-5,CASSLPWTVEAETQYF,TGTGCCAGCAGCCTACCCTGGACAGTGGAGGCGGAGACCCAGTACTTC
13,once,TRBV6-4,-,TRBJ1-2,CASSDWGRQGYTF,TGTGCCAGCAGTGACTGGGGGCGTCAAGGCTACACCTTC
17,-,TRBV7-2,TRBD1,TRBJ2-7,CASSVGTGWGKGYEQYF,TGTGCCAGCAGCGTAGGGACAGGGTGGGGAAAGGGTTACGAGCAGTACTTC
15,-,TRBV7-2,-,TRBJ2-3,CASMKAGSRTDTQYF,TGTGCCAGCATGAAGGCGGGGAGTCGCACAGATACGCAGTATTTT
14,-,TRBV5-1,-,TRBJ2-5,CASSPREQLGTQYF,TGCGCCAGCAGCCCTCGTGAACAGCTCGGGACCCAGTACTTC
15,-,TRBV7-7,TRBD2,TRBJ2-7,CASSLYISGSPEQYF,TGTGCTAGCAGCTTATATATTAGCGGGAGCCCCGAGCAGTACTTC
11,once,TRBV3-1/TRBV3-2,-,TRBJ1-4,CASSLTEKLFF,TGTGCCAGCAGCCTGACGGAAAAACTGTTTTTT
13,once,TRBV10-1,-,TRBJ2-3,CASSRTRTDTQYF,TGCGCCAGCAGTAGGACACGGACAGATACGCAGTATTTT
17,-,TRBV15,TRBD1,TRBJ1-4,CATSRWKTGATNEKLFF,TGTGCCACCAGCAGATGGAAGACAGGGGCAACTAATGAAAAACTGTTTTTT
15,-,TRBV28,TRBD1,TRBJ2-7,CASSSSDDRGYEQYF,TGTGCCAGCAGTTCCTCCGACGACAGGGGATACGAGCAGTACTTC
15,-,TRBV5-1,-,TRBJ1-1,CASRAQQGLDTEAFF,TGCGCCAGCAGAGCGCAACAGGGTCTGGACACTGAAGCTTTCTTT
16,few,TRBV27,-,TRBJ2-7,CASSIILGDLAYEQYF,TGTGCCAGCAGTATCATCTTGGGGGACCTTGCCTACGAGCAGTACTTC
11,-,TRBV7-2,-,TRBJ2-7,CASSDSYEQYF,TGTGCCAGCAGCGACTCCTACGAGCAGTACTTC
13,once,TRBV7-2,-,TRBJ2-3,CASSLDWTDTQYF,TGTGCCAGCAGTCTGGACTGGACAGATACGCAGTATTTT
14,-,TRBV5-1,-,TRBJ2-2,CASRDTGNTGELFF,TGCGCCAGCAGAGACACAGGGAACACCGGGGAGCTGTTTTTT
13,-,TRBV10-1,-,TRBJ1-1,CASSVSANTEAFF,TGCGCCAGCAGTGTTAGCGCGAACACTGAAGCTTTCTTT
14,-,TRBV5-4,TRBD1,TRBJ2-7,CASSLQGAGYEQYF,TGTGCCAGCAGCTTACAGGGGGCAGGGTACGAGCAGTACTTC
13,-,TRBV7-9,-,TRBJ1-2,CASSLNPKGGYTF,TGTGCCAGCAGCTTAAACCCCAAGGGTGGCTACACCTTC
12,once,TRBV23-1,-,TRBJ1-1,CASKGLNTEAFF,TGCGCCAGCAAGGGGTTGAACACTGAAGCTTTCTTT
13,-,TRBV9,TRBD1,TRBJ1-1,CASSETGGTEAFF,TGTGCCAGCAGCGAAACAGGGGGCACTGAAGCTTTCTTT
16,-,TRBV5-6,-,TRBJ1-3,CASSLDGQLSGNTIYF,TGTGCCAGCAGCCTTGATGGACAGCTCTCTGGAAACACCATATATTTT
16,-,TRBV5-6,-,TRBJ1-1,CASSLGTYPLGTEAFF,TGTGCCAGCAGCTTGGGCACTTACCCGCTGGGCACTGAAGCTTTCTTT
14,once,TRBV7-9,-,TRBJ2-5,CASTETTLQETQYF,TGTGCCAGCACGGAGACTACCTTACAAGAGACCCAGTACTTC
15,few,TRBV6-4,TRBD2,TRBJ2-3,CASSEAGGQRDTQYF,TGTGCCAGCAGTGAGGCGGGAGGGCAGAGAGATACGCAGTATTTT
16,-,TRBV6-6,TRBD2,TRBJ2-3,CASSFPGVAGVDTQYF,TGTGCCAGCAGTTTCCCCGGAGTAGCGGGAGTAGATACGCAGTATTTT
14,-,TRBV2,-,TRBJ1-3,CASSYGGLGNTIYF,TGTGCCAGCAGTTACGGGGGGCTTGGAAACACCATATATTTT
13,-,TRBV11-2,-,TRBJ1-2,CASSLSGGYGYTF,TGTGCCAGCAGCTTATCTGGCGGCTATGGCTACACCTTC
16,-,TRBV1,-,TRBJ2-7,CTSSLKVRSGGSEQYF,TGCACCAGCAGCTTAAAGGTCCGGAGCGGCGGGAGTGAGCAGTACTTC
15,-,TRBV4-3,-,TRBJ2-7,CASSQVIGQSYEQYF,TGCGCCAGCAGCCAAGTGATTGGACAGTCCTACGAGCAGTACTTC
15,-,TRBV3-1/TRBV3-2,-,TRBJ2-7,CASSGAPFRPYEQYF,TGTGCCAGCAGTGGGGCGCCCTTTCGTCCCTACGAGCAGTACTTC
14,-,TRBV20-1,-,TRBJ1-2,CSASSEGTNYGYTF,TGCAGTGCTAGTAGTGAGGGAACTAACTATGGCTACACCTTC
13,-,TRBV5-4,TRBD1,TRBJ2-2,CASSPGGTGELFF,TGTGCCAGCAGCCCAGGGGGCACCGGGGAGCTGTTTTTT
13,-,TRBV11-1,-,TRBJ1-1,CASNRVLNTEAFF,TGTGCCAGCAATAGGGTATTGAACACTGAAGCTTTCTTT
15,-,TRBV19,-,TRBJ1-1,CASSIPGQWNTEAFF,TGTGCCAGTAGTATCCCGGGACAATGGAACACTGAAGCTTTCTTT
14,-,TRBV5-1,-,TRBJ2-7,CASSLDGGRDEQYF,TGCGCCAGCAGCTTGGATGGTGGGCGAGACGAGCAGTACTTC
15,-,TRBV3-1/TRBV3-2,-,TRBJ2-7,CASSPGGQGRSEQYF,TGTGCCAGCAGCCCGGGCGGCCAGGGGAGGTCCGAGCAGTACTTC